This T cell receptor (beta chain) was recorded in a study of vaccination effects on CD4 cells after COVID-19. For the study at large: Two doses of either BNT162b2 or mRNA-1273 were given to each participant. For each well, about 2 million PBMC were cultured with 10 IU/ml IL-2 and about 9.1 ug/ml peptides. Study-level results: Within healthy vaccinees, only 1 of 255 vaccine-induced clones displayed cross-reactivity with common cold coronaviruses.

Between days 9 and 10 of culture, CD4+ T cells were separated out. Germline V CDR1 and CDR2: MDHEN, SYDVKM. This CDR3 comprises 12 residues. The ends were cut back, 6 bases at V and 3 bases at J, with 9 bases in the middle. The method was immunoSEQ multiplex PCR; TCRdb's version includes in-frame clones alone and lacks a portion of them. This sample has around 26,000 clones, with nearly 75% found just once. On this clone: The antigen is unknown.

The chain recombines TRBV28 with TRBJ2-7, with a possible D match to TRBD1 (6 bases). Specimen: CD4+ T cells from PBMCs cultured without peptide, collected before COVID-19 vaccination. The sequence came from a human donor who received a COVID-19 vaccine. Written as DNA, the CDR3 is TGTGCCAGCAGCCACAGGGTCTACGAGCAGTACTTC. Translation: CASSHRVYEQYF.